Sequencing of this TCR beta chain was carried out in a study of shared clonotypes between healthy human individuals. Everyone who donated was a Caucasian adult who lived in Nashville, Tennessee. Profiling relied on immunoSEQ multiplex PCR, and the TCRdb table lists in-frame clones only, not all of them. The sample lists about 1.5 million clones, 95% to 97% occurring once. The CDR3 runs 16 residues. CDR1 and CDR2 (germline): MDHEN, SYDVKM. The V end lost 4 bases, the J end lost 3 bases, and 16 bases lay between the germline ends. This TCR came from a man aged 25-40 years in good health. The specimen was naive CD4+ T cells sorted from blood. Subset described: CD45RA+ positively selected. The rearrangement links TRBV28 to TRBJ2-1, with D perhaps assigned TRBD1 or TRBD2 (5 bases each). The CDR3 coding sequence is TGTGCCAGCAGTTCCCTCGGGGCCAGTTTCTACAATGAGCAGTTCTTC. Protein sequence: CASSSLGASFYNEQFF. Filled out from reference TRBV28 and TRBJ2-1, the complete variable domain reads DVKVTQSSRYLVKRTGEKVFLECVQDMDHENMFWYRQDPGLGLRLIYFSYDVKMKEKGDIPEGYSVSREKKERFSLILESASTNQTSMYLCASSSLGASFYNEQFFGPGTRLTVL.